The rows below give T cell receptor beta chains drawn from one sample of a study of shared clonotypes between healthy human individuals. Clones were read by immunoSEQ multiplex PCR, and TCRdb kept only the in-frame ones, dropping some. Here the sample spans 2 million to 3 million clones, more than 80% being singletons. Sequencing used naive CD4+ T cells sorted from blood. These receptors originate from a man aged 18 to 35 in good health. Both conserved end residues are part of each CDR3. The order of the fields is CDR3 protein, CDR3 DNA, CDR3 length, D gene, V gene, J gene, clone size. A D gene is named only where the DNA matches it firmly. Clone size is not always given. Where it is, it says once, few, many or a class for expanded clones.

CASRVDSSYNSPLHF	TGTGCCAGTAGAGTTGATAGCTCCTATAATTCACCCCTCCACTTT	15	-	TRBV19	TRBJ1-6	-
CASSLSGQVGYTF	TGTGCCAGCAGTTTAAGTGGTCAGGTTGGCTACACCTTC	13	-	TRBV28	TRBJ1-2	-
CASSYLSNQPQHF	TGTGCCAGCAGTTATCTTAGCAATCAGCCCCAGCATTTT	13	-	TRBV6-1	TRBJ1-5	-
CASSPREEGGELFF	TGTGCCAGCTCACCGAGGGAGGAAGGCGGGGAGCTGTTTTTT	14	-	TRBV18	TRBJ2-2	-
CASSVEVGGMTDTQYF	TGTGCCAGCAGCGTAGAGGTTGGGGGGATGACAGATACGCAGTATTTT	16	-	TRBV9	TRBJ2-3	once
CASSLDPPHRASYEKLFF	TGTGCCAGCAGCTTAGATCCCCCCCACAGGGCGAGCTATGAAAAACTGTTTTTT	18	-	TRBV11-2	TRBJ1-4	-
CASSEPGGTLETQYF	TGTGCCAGCAGTGAACCAGGGGGGACCCTGGAGACCCAGTACTTC	15	-	TRBV2	TRBJ2-5	-
CASSSDLTGGYGYTF	TGTGCCAGCAGCTCCGACCTGACAGGAGGCTATGGCTACACCTTC	15	-	TRBV5-6	TRBJ1-2	-
CASSLRTGTRGELFF	TGTGCCAGCAGCCTGAGGACAGGGACGAGGGGGGAGCTGTTTTTT	15	TRBD1	TRBV14	TRBJ2-2	-
CAWTGANEQYF	TGTGCCTGGACGGGGGCGAACGAGCAGTACTTC	11	-	TRBV30	TRBJ2-7	-
CASSRTGASGNTIYF	TGTGCCAGCAGCAGAACAGGGGCTTCTGGAAACACCATATATTTT	15	TRBD1	TRBV5-5	TRBJ1-3	-
CASSLTSAPAEAQYF	TGCGCCAGCAGCTTGACTAGCGCACCGGCCGAGGCCCAGTACTTC	15	TRBD2	TRBV5-1	TRBJ2-5	-
CASRPGTGARNEQFF	TGCGCCAGTAGACCCGGGACAGGGGCACGCAATGAGCAGTTCTTC	15	TRBD1	TRBV5-1	TRBJ2-1	-
CASSRIRGGLNEQFF	TGTGCCAGCAGTAGAATCAGAGGGGGCCTCAATGAGCAGTTCTTC	15	TRBD1	TRBV28	TRBJ2-1	-
CASSVGQGGRETQYF	TGTGCCAGCAGCGTAGGACAGGGGGGGCGCGAGACCCAGTACTTC	15	TRBD1	TRBV9	TRBJ2-5	-
CASSLARDVSYEQYF	TGTGCCAGCAGCTTAGCCCGGGACGTCTCCTACGAGCAGTACTTC	15	-	TRBV7-2	TRBJ2-7	once
CASSLGNAGGRETQYF	TGTGCCAGCAGCTTAGGGAACGCGGGGGGGCGGGAGACCCAGTACTTC	16	TRBD2	TRBV11-2	TRBJ2-5	-
CATVPLLGADTEAFF	TGTGCCACAGTGCCCCTGCTGGGGGCCGACACTGAAGCTTTCTTT	15	-	TRBV28	TRBJ1-1	once
CASSAGQGLSEQYF	TGTGCCAGCAGCGCGGGACAGGGGTTAAGCGAGCAGTACTTC	14	TRBD1	TRBV5-4	TRBJ2-7	-
CAWSVPGPYGYTF	TGTGCCTGGAGTGTTCCGGGTCCTTATGGCTACACCTTC	13	-	TRBV30	TRBJ1-2	-
CAWSVLSGSYNEQFF	TGTGCCTGGAGTGTACTTAGCGGCTCCTACAATGAGCAGTTCTTC	15	-	TRBV30	TRBJ2-1	-
CASSIDSPGGRITGELFF	TGTGCCAGTAGTATAGACTCGCCGGGAGGTAGAATAACCGGGGAGCTGTTTTTT	18	TRBD2	TRBV19	TRBJ2-2	-
CASSLASGTGRHSPLHF	TGTGCCAGCAGCTTAGCCTCCGGGACAGGTCGTCATTCACCCCTCCACTTT	17	TRBD1	TRBV7-2	TRBJ1-6	-
CATSRVLRGGNSPLHF	TGTGCCACCAGCAGAGTCCTCCGGGGGGGTAATTCACCCCTCCACTTT	16	-	TRBV15	TRBJ1-6	-
CASSFSGPPTDTQYF	TGCGCCAGCAGCTTTTCAGGCCCACCAACAGATACGCAGTATTTT	15	-	TRBV5-1	TRBJ2-3	-
CASSSTRWGMVSRATLHF	TGTGCCAGCAGTTCTACGCGCTGGGGCATGGTCAGTAGGGCCACCCTCCACTTT	18	-	TRBV28	TRBJ1-6	-
CASSEYSWRGGPGNEQFF	TGTGCCAGCAGTGAATATTCCTGGCGGGGGGGCCCCGGCAATGAGCAGTTCTTC	18	TRBD2	TRBV25-1	TRBJ2-1	-
CASSPPGQGVDEQFF	TGTGCCAGCTCCCCACCGGGACAGGGCGTCGATGAGCAGTTCTTC	15	TRBD1	TRBV18	TRBJ2-1	-
CASSSVYNEQFF	TGTGCCAGTAGCTCGGTTTACAATGAGCAGTTCTTC	12	-	TRBV19	TRBJ2-1	-
CASSTPGTEDGTDTQYF	TGTGCCAGCAGCACCCCCGGGACTGAAGATGGGACAGATACGCAGTATTTT	17	-	TRBV7-3	TRBJ2-3	-
CASSLDSGRGETQYF	TGCGCCAGCAGCTTGGATTCAGGGCGGGGGGAGACCCAGTACTTC	15	TRBD2	TRBV5-1	TRBJ2-5	-